The rows below give T cell receptor beta chains drawn from one sample of a study of human T cells and chemical hapten exposure. TCRdb reprocessed the RACE reads via MiXCR and lists one record per CDR3 protein. The data show some 400,000 distinct CDR3 sequences, more than 4.5% seen once. Specimen: whole blood, collected in connection with sensitization to the hapten diphenylcyclopropenone (DPC). Receptors originate from a woman between 45 and 65 years old with alopecia areata. Some clones in this sample may be carry-over from other donors' samples. CDR3s include the opening cysteine and the closing phenylalanine or tryptophan. A D gene is named only where the DNA matches it firmly. Only part of the rows carry a size: once, few, many, or a class if the clone is expanded.

many	-	TRBV7-2	TRBJ2-2	TGTGCCAGCAGCCCAGATTGGGGGACCGCGAACACCGGGGAGCTGTTTTTT	CASSPDWGTANTGELFF
-	-	TRBV30	TRBJ2-7	TGTGCCTGGAGTGTACTTCAAAACCCATACGAGCAGTACTTC	CAWSVLQNPYEQYF
few	-	TRBV7-8	TRBJ2-3	TGTGCCAGCTTTTGGGTGAGGGAGAGCACAGATACGCAGTATTTT	CASFWVRESTDTQYF
many	TRBD2	TRBV7-9	TRBJ2-3	TGTGCCAGCAGCTGGGGAGGGATCCTCTATTTT	CASSWGGILYF
many	-	TRBV29-1	TRBJ1-1	TGCAGCGTTGCCTCAGGGATCATGAACACTGAAGCTTTCTTT	CSVASGIMNTEAFF
many	TRBD1	TRBV12-3/TRBV12-4	TRBJ1-1	TGTGCCAGCAGTCCCAAGCTCAGGGGGAGCACTGAAGCTTTCTTT	CASSPKLRGSTEAFF
-	TRBD1	TRBV7-6	TRBJ2-7	TGTGCCTGCAGCTTAGGGGGCTTTGCCTACGAGCAGTACTTC	CACSLGGFAYEQYF
few	TRBD1	TRBV4-2	TRBJ2-7	TGTGCCAGCAGCCAGGAGGGACAGGGGGGATACGAGCAGTACTTC	CASSQEGQGGYEQYF
many	-	TRBV2	TRBJ2-6	TGTGCCAGCAGTGTTGTGCAGGCTGGGGCCAACGTCCTGACTTTC	CASSVVQAGANVLTF
few	-	TRBV20-1	TRBJ2-3	TGCAGTGCTATGGTGGCGGGGCCTAGCACAGATACGCAGTATTTT	CSAMVAGPSTDTQYF
-	TRBD1	TRBV6-2/TRBV6-3	TRBJ2-3	TGTGCCAGCAGTTACCGGACAGGGCCCTTAAAGATACATACGCAGTATTTT	CASSYRTGPLKIHTQYF
many	TRBD2	TRBV6-5	TRBJ2-2	TGTGCCAGCAGTTCTCCTTCGGGACTAGCGGGAAGCACCGGGGAGCTGTTTTTT	CASSSPSGLAGSTGELFF
-	TRBD2	TRBV20-1	TRBJ2-3	TGCAGTGCGAGCGGGGGGTGGGCAGATACGCAGTATTTT	CSASGGWADTQYF
many	TRBD1	TRBV29-1	TRBJ1-1	TGCAGCGTTCGGGAGGGGGCCTTCACTGAAGCTTTCTTT	CSVREGAFTEAFF
few	-	TRBV18	TRBJ2-2	TGTGCCAGCTCACCACCGCTCCAGGGCGGGACCGGGGAGCTGTTTTTT	CASSPPLQGGTGELFF